These 7 T cell receptor beta chains came from one sample sequenced in a study of OX40 agonist ivuxolimab in advanced cancers. The repertoire was sequenced with immunoSEQ multiplex PCR; TCRdb's copy has only in-frame clones and lacks some. The table records 50,000 to 75,000 clones, roughly 86% of them present only once. Source: CD4+ or CD8+ T cells sorted from blood, taken in a trial of the OX40 agonist ivuxolimab. The receptors derive from an adult with an advanced solid tumor such as melanoma, head and neck, liver or kidney cancer.

The V gene is TRBV11-2, the J gene TRBJ1-3; tentative D call: TRBD1 (5 bases). V was cut by 6 bases and J by 1 base, with 13 bases left in between. Germline-derived CDR1 and CDR2 are SGHAT and FQNNGV. This CDR3 is built from 15 residues. The CDR3, as DNA: TGTGCCAGCAGTTGGGACCTTGCTTCTGGAAACACCATATATTTT. This encodes CASSWDLASGNTIYF.

The rearrangement uses TRBV6-5 and TRBJ1-2; D is uncertain. This CDR3 region has 12 residues. Germline-derived CDR1 and CDR2 are MNHEY and SVGAGI. Deletions cut 6 bases from V and 4 bases from J, with 9 bases between. CDR3 amino acids: CASSSAIYGYTF. The CDR3, as DNA: TGTGCCAGCAGCTCAGCTATCTATGGCTACACCTTC.

This chain joins TRBV19 and TRBJ1-2, with D perhaps TRBD1 (6 bases). Germline V gives CDR1 LNHDA, CDR2 SQIVND (reference sequence). The V gene lost 3 bases and the J gene lost 2 bases, with 13 bases spanning the gap. The CDR3 extends over 15 amino acids. In nucleotides, the CDR3 is TGTGCCAGTAGTATCGGAGTCAGGGGAAACTATGGCTACACCTTC. It translates to CASSIGVRGNYGYTF.

The chain combines TRBV13 with TRBJ1-1, with D possibly being TRBD1 (5 bases). V was pared by 1 base and J by 3 bases, with 18 bases between. This CDR3 is 17 amino acids long. The germline CDR1 and CDR2 sequences are PRHDT and FYEKMQ (reference sequence). CDR3 protein: CASSLVGPDGGDTEAFF. CDR3 DNA: TGTGCCAGCAGCTTAGTGGGCCCTGACGGGGGGGACACTGAAGCTTTCTTT.

V gene TRBV28 combines with J gene TRBJ1-2, with no clear D. The germline gives CDR1 MDHEN, CDR2 SYDVKM. This CDR3 spans 17 amino acids. The V end lost 3 bases, the J end lost 4 bases, and 21 bases lay between the germline ends. CDR3: CASSFAGRGRGIYGYTF. CDR3 DNA: TGTGCCAGCAGTTTTGCCGGCCGTGGTCGGGGAATCTATGGCTACACCTTC.

This rearrangement joins TRBV5-1 to TRBJ1-1; TRBD1 might be the D (5 bases). Germline V gene lookup returns CDR1 SGHRS and CDR2 YFSETQ. The CDR3 is 15 residues long. V gave up 0 bases and J gave up 4 bases, with 13 bases separating them. The CDR3 nucleotides are TGCGCCAGCAGCTTGGCGGGACGGGGCTTCACTGAAGCTTTCTTT. The encoded protein is CASSLAGRGFTEAFF.

The chain joins TRBV5-1 to TRBJ1-2; TRBD1 matches at 7 bases. CDR1 is SGHRS and CDR2 is YFSETQ in the germline V gene. The CDR3 length is 12 residues. The junction had 0 bases not matched to a gene; V was cut back by 5 bases and J by 2 bases. The CDR3 spells CASRTGNYGYTF. In nucleotides, the CDR3 is TGCGCCAGCAGGACAGGGAACTATGGCTACACCTTC.